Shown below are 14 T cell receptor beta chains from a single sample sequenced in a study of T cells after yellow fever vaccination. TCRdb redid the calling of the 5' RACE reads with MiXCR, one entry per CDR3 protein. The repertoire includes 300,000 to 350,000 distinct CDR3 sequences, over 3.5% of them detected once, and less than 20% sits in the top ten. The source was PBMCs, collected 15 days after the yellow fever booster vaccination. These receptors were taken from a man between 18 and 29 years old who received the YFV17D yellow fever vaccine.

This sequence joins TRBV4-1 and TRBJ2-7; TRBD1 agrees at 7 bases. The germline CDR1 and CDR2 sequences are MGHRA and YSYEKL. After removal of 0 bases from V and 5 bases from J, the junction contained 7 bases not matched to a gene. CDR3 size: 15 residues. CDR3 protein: CASSQEPRGFHEQYF. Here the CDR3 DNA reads TGCGCCAGCAGCCAAGAACCCAGGGGGTTCCACGAGCAGTACTTC.

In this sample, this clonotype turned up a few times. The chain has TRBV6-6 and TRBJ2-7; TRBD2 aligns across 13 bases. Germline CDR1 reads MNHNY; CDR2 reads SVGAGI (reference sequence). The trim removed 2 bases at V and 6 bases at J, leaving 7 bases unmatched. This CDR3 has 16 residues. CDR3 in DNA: TGTGCCAGCAGTTACAAAATCGGACTAGCGGGGGTCGAGCAGTACGTC. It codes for CASSYKIGLAGVEQYV.

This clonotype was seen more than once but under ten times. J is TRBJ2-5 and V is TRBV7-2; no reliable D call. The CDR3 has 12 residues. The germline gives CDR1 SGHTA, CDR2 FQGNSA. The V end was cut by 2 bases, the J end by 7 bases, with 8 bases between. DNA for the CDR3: TGTGCCAGCAGCTTAATTGTAGGGACCCAGTACTTC. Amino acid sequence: CASSLIVGTQYF.

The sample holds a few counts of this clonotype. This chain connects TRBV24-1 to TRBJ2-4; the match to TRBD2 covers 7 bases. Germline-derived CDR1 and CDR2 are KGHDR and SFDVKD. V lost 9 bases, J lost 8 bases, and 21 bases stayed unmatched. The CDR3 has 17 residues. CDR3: CATPEGGGPQIFDIQYF. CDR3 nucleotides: TGTGCCACCCCCGAGGGCGGGGGACCGCAAATTTTTGACATTCAGTACTTC.

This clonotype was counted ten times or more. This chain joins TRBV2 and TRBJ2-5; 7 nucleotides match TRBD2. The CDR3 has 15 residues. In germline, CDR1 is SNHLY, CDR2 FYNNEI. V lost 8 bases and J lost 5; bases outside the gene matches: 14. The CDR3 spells CASRKGAAGGETQYF. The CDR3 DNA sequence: TGTGCCAGCCGTAAAGGGGCGGCCGGGGGGGAGACCCAGTACTTC.

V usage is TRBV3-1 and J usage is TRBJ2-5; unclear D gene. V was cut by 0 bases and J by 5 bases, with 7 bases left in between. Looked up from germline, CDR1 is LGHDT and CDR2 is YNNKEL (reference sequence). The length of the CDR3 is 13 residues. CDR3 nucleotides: TGTGCCAGCAGCCAAGATATCGGGGAGACCCAGTACTTC. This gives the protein CASSQDIGETQYF.

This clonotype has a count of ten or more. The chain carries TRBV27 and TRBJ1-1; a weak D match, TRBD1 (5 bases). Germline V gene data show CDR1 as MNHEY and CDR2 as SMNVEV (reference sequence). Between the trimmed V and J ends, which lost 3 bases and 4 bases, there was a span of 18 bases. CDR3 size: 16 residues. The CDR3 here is CASSFPSGPRATEAFF. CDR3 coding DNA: TGTGCCAGCAGTTTCCCCTCGGGACCCCGGGCCACTGAAGCTTTCTTT.

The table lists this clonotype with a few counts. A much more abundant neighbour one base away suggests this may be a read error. The CDR3 DNA reads as TGTGCCAGCAGTTCACAGGCCTACGAGCAGTACGTC. This codes for CASSSQAYEQYV. This chain connects TRBV6-2 or TRBV6-3 to TRBJ2-7; D may be TRBD1 (5 bases). CDR1 is MNHEY, CDR2 SVGEGT, per germline. The CDR3 is 12 residues long. The V end lost 4 bases, the J end lost 2 bases, and 6 bases lay between the germline ends.

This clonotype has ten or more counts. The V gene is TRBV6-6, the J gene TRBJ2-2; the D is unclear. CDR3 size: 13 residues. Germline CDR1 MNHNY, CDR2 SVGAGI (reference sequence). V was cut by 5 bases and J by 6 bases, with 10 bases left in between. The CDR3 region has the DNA TGTGCCAGCAGTCGCGGTGGGCCCGGGGAGCTGTTTTTT. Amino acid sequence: CASSRGGPGELFF.

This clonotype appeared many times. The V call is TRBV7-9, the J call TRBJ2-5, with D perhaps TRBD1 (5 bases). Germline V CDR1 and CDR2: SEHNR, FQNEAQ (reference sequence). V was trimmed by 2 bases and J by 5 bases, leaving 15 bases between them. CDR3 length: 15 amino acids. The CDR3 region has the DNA TGTGCCAGCAGCTTATTTCAGGGCTTGGAGGAGACCCAGTACTTC. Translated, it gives CASSLFQGLEETQYF.

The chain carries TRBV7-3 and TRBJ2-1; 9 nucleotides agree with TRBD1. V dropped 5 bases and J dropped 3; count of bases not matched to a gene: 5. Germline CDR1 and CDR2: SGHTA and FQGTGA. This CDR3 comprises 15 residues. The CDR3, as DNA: TGTGCCAGCAGCCAGGGACAGGGTATCTACAATGAGCAGTTCTTC. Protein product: CASSQGQGIYNEQFF.

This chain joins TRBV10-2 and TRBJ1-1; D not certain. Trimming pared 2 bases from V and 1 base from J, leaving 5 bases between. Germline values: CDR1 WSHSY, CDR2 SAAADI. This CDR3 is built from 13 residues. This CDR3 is CASSEQANTEAFF. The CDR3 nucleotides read TGCGCCAGCAGTGAGCAGGCGAACACTGAAGCTTTCTTT.

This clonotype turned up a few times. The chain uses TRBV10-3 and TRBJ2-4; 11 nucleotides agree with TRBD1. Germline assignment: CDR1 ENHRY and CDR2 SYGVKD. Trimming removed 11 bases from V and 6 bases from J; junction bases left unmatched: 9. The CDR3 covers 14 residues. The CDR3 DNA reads TGTGCCGTCGGTTCGGGGACAGGGGGAAACATTCAGTACTTC. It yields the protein CAVGSGTGGNIQYF.

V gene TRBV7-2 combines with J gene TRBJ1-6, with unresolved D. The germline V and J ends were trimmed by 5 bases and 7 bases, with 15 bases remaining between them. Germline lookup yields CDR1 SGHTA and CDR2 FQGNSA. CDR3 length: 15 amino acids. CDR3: CASSPYRFRNSPLHF. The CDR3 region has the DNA TGTGCCAGCAGCCCCTACAGATTTCGGAATTCACCCCTCCACTTT.